These T cell receptor beta chains were read from a single sample in a study of T-cell memory formation after mild COVID-19. TCRdb re-derived calls from the 5' RACE reads in MiXCR, one entry per CDR3 protein. The sample consists of 200,000 or so distinct CDR3 sequences, 16% of them appearing once. Input material: PBMCs or a T cell subset sorted from them (not recorded which). The receptors shown here come from an adult woman who had mild COVID-19 (a few samples of this study predate the infection). Cell type and time point are not known. The CDR3 runs from the conserved cysteine through the conserved F or W. The D gene is left open where the match is weak. Size is omitted from some rows. Given values are once, few, many or a class for expanded clones.

v_call,d_call,j_call,clone_size,cdr3_nt,cdr3_aa
TRBV4-2,.,TRBJ1-3,few,TGTGCCAGCAGCCAAGATGGGGTTAGGGGAAACACCATATATTTT,CASSQDGVRGNTIYF
TRBV11-3,TRBD2,TRBJ2-1,.,TGTGCCAGCAGGAACACCGGGACTAGCGGGAGAGAGCAGTTCTTC,CASRNTGTSGREQFF
TRBV7-9,.,TRBJ1-4,.,TGTGCCAGCAGCTTATCCGGGACTCCGAATGAAAAACTGTTTTTT,CASSLSGTPNEKLFF
TRBV18,TRBD2,TRBJ2-1,.,TGTGCCAGCTCACCCGCTCGAGGAGCGGGGGGGGTTGGAGATGAGCAGTTCTTC,CASSPARGAGGVGDEQFF
TRBV24-1,.,TRBJ2-1,.,TGTGCCACCAGTGATGACGGGGAGCGGAATTCCTACAATGAGCAGTTCTTC,CATSDDGERNSYNEQFF
TRBV5-1,.,TRBJ2-3,many,TGCGCCAGCAGGGCTAGCACAGATACGCAGTATTTT,CASRASTDTQYF
TRBV7-2,.,TRBJ2-5,.,TGTGCCAGCAGCTTAAATAGCGGAGAGACCCAGTACTTC,CASSLNSGETQYF
TRBV23-1,TRBD2,TRBJ2-1,many,TGCGCCAGCAGTCCGCAGCGGGGATATCACAATGAGCAGTTCTTC,CASSPQRGYHNEQFF
TRBV12-3/TRBV12-4,TRBD1,TRBJ1-1,.,TGTGCCAGCAGTCCTGACAGGGGGAACACTGAAGCTTTCTTT,CASSPDRGNTEAFF
TRBV12-3/TRBV12-4,.,TRBJ1-5,.,TGTGCCAGCAGTGCACGGGGAAATGGCAATCAGCCCCAGCATTTT,CASSARGNGNQPQHF
TRBV6-2/TRBV6-3,.,TRBJ2-1,.,TGTGCCAGCAGTTACCCACCTTCATATGAGCAGTTCTTC,CASSYPPSYEQFF
TRBV20-1,TRBD2,TRBJ2-1,few,TGCAGTGCTAGAATGGTCCTAGCGGGGGGGCTTAACAATGAGCAGTTCTTC,CSARMVLAGGLNNEQFF
TRBV2,.,TRBJ1-1,few,TGTGCCAGCAGGTCGGACCCCCCCAGGGACACTGAAGCTTTCTTT,CASRSDPPRDTEAFF
TRBV6-5,.,TRBJ2-3,.,TGTGCCAGCAGTTACGGACCGAAAGATACGCAGTATTTT,CASSYGPKDTQYF
TRBV7-7,.,TRBJ2-5,many,TGTGCTAGCAGCGGTAGTGGGTCGGGTCAAGAGACCCAGTACTTC,CASSGSGSGQETQYF
TRBV7-2,TRBD1,TRBJ2-1,few,TGTGCCAGCAGCAGGGTGGCAGGGGGTAACAATGAGCAGTTCTTC,CASSRVAGGNNEQFF
TRBV18,.,TRBJ2-7,few,TGTGCCAGCTCACCGCGGCGAGGTGAGCAGTACTTC,CASSPRRGEQYF
TRBV5-4,.,TRBJ2-3,.,TGTGCCAGCAGTTCGCCGCAGGGGGGAAGCACAGATACGCAGTATTTT,CASSSPQGGSTDTQYF
TRBV11-2,TRBD1,TRBJ1-1,few,TGTGCCAGCAGCCCCGCCGAGGGGGCGAGCACTGAAGCTTTCTTT,CASSPAEGASTEAFF
TRBV20-1,TRBD1,TRBJ1-2,.,TGCAGTGCTAGGGATCCGGGACAGCGATATGGCTACACCTTC,CSARDPGQRYGYTF
TRBV29-1,TRBD1,TRBJ1-2,.,TGCAGCGTTGATACCAGGGGGACAGGCGGTTATGGCTACACCTTC,CSVDTRGTGGYGYTF
TRBV11-3,TRBD2,TRBJ2-1,few,TGTGCCAGCAGCTTAGATCATGGACTAGCGGGAGGTGAGCAGTTCTTC,CASSLDHGLAGGEQFF
TRBV19,.,TRBJ2-3,few,TGTGCCAGTAGTATAGGCCTCTCAGATACGCAGTATTTT,CASSIGLSDTQYF
TRBV12-3/TRBV12-4,.,TRBJ1-2,.,TGTGCCTCTCAATTGGGGGCGTTCGGCGGCTACACCTTC,CASQLGAFGGYTF
TRBV7-9,TRBD2,TRBJ2-7,few,TGTGCCAGCAGCTTAGTGGCAGCGGGAGGGCCCTACGAGCAGTACTTC,CASSLVAAGGPYEQYF
TRBV7-2,TRBD1,TRBJ2-3,few,TGTGCCGAGACCGGGACAGGGTTGGCAGATACGCAGTATTTT,CAETGTGLADTQYF
TRBV5-5,TRBD1,TRBJ2-1,.,TGTGCCAGCAGCCCGGGACAGGGGGACAGTGAGCAGTTCTTC,CASSPGQGDSEQFF
TRBV29-1,.,TRBJ2-7,.,TGCAGCGTTCGGGACGCAGGAACCTACGAGCAGTACTTC,CSVRDAGTYEQYF
TRBV24-1,.,TRBJ2-4,.,TGTGCCACCAGTGATTTGCTGGCGGGTCTAGCCAAAAACATTCAGTACTTC,CATSDLLAGLAKNIQYF
TRBV6-5,TRBD2,TRBJ2-3,.,TGTGCCAGCATGGGAGCGGGAGGACCTTCTAGCACAGATACGCAGTATTTT,CASMGAGGPSSTDTQYF
TRBV7-6,.,TRBJ1-1,.,TGTGCCAGCAGCTTGGGGGGGACGTACACTGAAGCTTTCTTT,CASSLGGTYTEAFF
TRBV10-3,TRBD2,TRBJ2-7,few,TGTGCCATCAGGGGGGAGGGATCCTACGAGCAGTACTTC,CAIRGEGSYEQYF
TRBV11-2,.,TRBJ1-6,.,TGTGCCAGCAGCTTTCGCAGAAATAATTCACCCCTCCACTTT,CASSFRRNNSPLHF
TRBV20-1,.,TRBJ2-7,few,TGCAGTGCTTCCGGGACATTCTCCTACGAGCAGTACTTC,CSASGTFSYEQYF
TRBV9,TRBD2,TRBJ2-2,.,TGTGCCAGCAGCGTAGGTCTAGCGGGAGACACCGGGGAGCTGTTTTTT,CASSVGLAGDTGELFF
TRBV7-2,TRBD2,TRBJ2-3,few,TGTGCCAGCAGCTTAGGAGGTAGCGGGGGGGCCTTCCCAGATACGCAGTATTTT,CASSLGGSGGAFPDTQYF
TRBV6-5,.,TRBJ2-7,few,TGTGCCAGCAGTTACTCGATACGAATTTACGAGCAGTACTTC,CASSYSIRIYEQYF
TRBV12-3/TRBV12-4,TRBD1,TRBJ2-3,few,TGTGCCAGCACCCTAGTGGGACAGCTGACCTCAGGGACGCAGTATTTT,CASTLVGQLTSGTQYF
TRBV12-3/TRBV12-4,TRBD1,TRBJ1-1,few,TGTGCCAGCAGTTTTCCCAAAGACAGGGGGCGCGGCCAGAACACTGAAGCTTTCTTT,CASSFPKDRGRGQNTEAFF
TRBV6-2/TRBV6-3,TRBD2,TRBJ2-7,.,TGTGCCAGCAGGACCGGGACTAGACTCTACGAGCAGTACTTC,CASRTGTRLYEQYF
TRBV5-1,TRBD1,TRBJ2-2,few,TGCGCCAGCAGCTGGGCGACAGGGGCGAACACCGGGGAGCTGTTTTTT,CASSWATGANTGELFF
TRBV2,.,TRBJ1-5,few,TGTGCCAGCAGGGGCAGGGAGAGCAATCAGCCCCAGCATTTT,CASRGRESNQPQHF
TRBV5-1,.,TRBJ2-5,few,TGCGCCAGCAGCTTGAGGGGCAGAGAACAAGAGACCCAGTACTTC,CASSLRGREQETQYF
TRBV7-9,.,TRBJ2-3,few,TGTGCCAGCAGCTTAGCACAGGGAGCCACAGATACGCAGTATTTT,CASSLAQGATDTQYF
TRBV5-1,.,TRBJ2-1,.,TGCGCCAGCAGCGCCGCTATCCACAATGAGCAGTTCTTC,CASSAAIHNEQFF
TRBV7-8,TRBD2,TRBJ2-1,.,TGTGCCAGCAGCCTGAGACGACTAGCGGGCTTATACAATGAGCAGTTCTTC,CASSLRRLAGLYNEQFF
TRBV5-1,TRBD1,TRBJ1-4,.,TGCGCCAGCAGCGATGGGACAGGGTCGGAAAAACTGTTTTTT,CASSDGTGSEKLFF
TRBV9,TRBD2,TRBJ2-1,.,TGTGCCAGCAGCATACAGGGGCTAGCGGGGGGCTCACCCTACAATGAGCAGTTCTTC,CASSIQGLAGGSPYNEQFF